This T cell receptor (beta chain) is from a study of neoadjuvant anti-PD-1 for oral cavity cancer. Across the study: Non-progressing patients received a fourth nivolumab dose near day 43, then surgery on days 50-56.

Time point in this sample: after neoadjuvant nivolumab, at surgical resection. Regarding the study as a whole: Each response group had just a few patients in TCR analyses. After neoadjuvant nivolumab, PBMC T cell clonality was significantly higher in non-responders than responders.

As to this clone: Its antigen is still unknown.

This CDR3 has 13 residues. CDR1 and CDR2 (germline): MNHGY, SAAAGT. V was shortened by 8 bases and J by 6 bases, with 14 bases between the two germline ends. The table came from immunoSEQ multiplex PCR; TCRdb's copy has only in-frame clones and leaves some out. The profile covers roughly 46,000 clones, with 77% appearing a single time and around 4.9% taken by the ten largest. The sequence was collected from a person aged 40 to 85 with oral cavity squamous cell carcinoma. The source material was PBMCs, sampled after nivolumab (anti-PD-1) treatment. This sequence joins TRBV6-8 and TRBJ1-5; D gene ambiguous. The CDR3 nucleotides are TGTGCCAGCGAAGTCGGCGGGGTTCAGCCCCAGCATTTT. This translates into CASEVGGVQPQHF.